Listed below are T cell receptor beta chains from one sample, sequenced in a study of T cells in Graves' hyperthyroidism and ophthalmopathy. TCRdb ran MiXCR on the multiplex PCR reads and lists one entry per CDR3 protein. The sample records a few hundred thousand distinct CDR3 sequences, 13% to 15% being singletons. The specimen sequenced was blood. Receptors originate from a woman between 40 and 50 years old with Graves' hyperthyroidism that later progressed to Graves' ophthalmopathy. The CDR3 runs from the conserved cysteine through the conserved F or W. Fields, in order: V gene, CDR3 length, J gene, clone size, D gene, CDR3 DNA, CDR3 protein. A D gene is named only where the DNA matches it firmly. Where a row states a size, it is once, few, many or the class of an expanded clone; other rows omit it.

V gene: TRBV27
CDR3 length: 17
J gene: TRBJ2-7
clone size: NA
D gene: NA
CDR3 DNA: TGTGACAGCAGTCCAACCGTTAGGCGAGTGAGCTCCTACGAGCTGTACTTC
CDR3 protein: CDSSPTVRRVSSYELYF

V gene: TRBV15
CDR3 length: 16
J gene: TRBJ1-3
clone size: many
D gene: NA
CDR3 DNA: TGTGCCACCAGCAGGGAACGCCTCGGGACTGAGGACACCATATATTTT
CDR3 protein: CATSRERLGTEDTIYF

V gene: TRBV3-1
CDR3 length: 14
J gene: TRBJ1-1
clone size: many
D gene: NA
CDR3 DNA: TGTGCCAGCAGCCAAGCTCGGCGAAACACTGAAGCTTTCTTT
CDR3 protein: CASSQARRNTEAFF

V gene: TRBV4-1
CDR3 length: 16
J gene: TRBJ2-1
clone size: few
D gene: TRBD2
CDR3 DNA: TGCGCCAGCAGCCCCACTCGAGGGAGGGTCCATAATGAGCAGTTCTTC
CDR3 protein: CASSPTRGRVHNEQFF

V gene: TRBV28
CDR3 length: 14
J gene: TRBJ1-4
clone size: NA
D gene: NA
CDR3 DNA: TGTGCCAGCAGTTTATCCAGGGTTGGCGAAAAACTGTTTTTT
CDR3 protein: CASSLSRVGEKLFF

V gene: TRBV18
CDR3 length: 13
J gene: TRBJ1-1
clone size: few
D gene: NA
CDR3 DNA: TGTGCCAGCTCACCAGGGGGCCGCACTGAAGCTTTCTTT
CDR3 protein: CASSPGGRTEAFF

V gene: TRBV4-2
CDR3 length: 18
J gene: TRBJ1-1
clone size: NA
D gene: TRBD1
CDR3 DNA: TGTGCCAGCAGCAGAAACCGGGACAGGGGGCGGGGGAACACTGAAGCTTTCTTT
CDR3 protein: CASSRNRDRGRGNTEAFF

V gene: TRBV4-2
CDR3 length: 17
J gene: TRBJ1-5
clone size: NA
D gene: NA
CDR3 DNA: TGTGCCAGCAGCCAAGATTGGGGGCAGAATCCTAATCAGCCCCAGCATTTT
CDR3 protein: CASSQDWGQNPNQPQHF

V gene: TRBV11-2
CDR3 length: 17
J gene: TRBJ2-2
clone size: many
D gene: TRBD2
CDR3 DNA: TGTGCCAGCAGCCCGTGGACTAGCGGGAAGAACACCGGGGAGCTGTTTTTT
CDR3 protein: CASSPWTSGKNTGELFF

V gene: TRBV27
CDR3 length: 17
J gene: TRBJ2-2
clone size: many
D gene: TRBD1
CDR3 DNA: TGTGCCAGCAGTTCGTTATGGGACAGGGGGCATGACGGGGAGCTGTTTTTT
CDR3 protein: CASSSLWDRGHDGELFF

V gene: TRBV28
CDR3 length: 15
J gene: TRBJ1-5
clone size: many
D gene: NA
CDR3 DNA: TGTGCCAGCAGTTTGACCCGAGGTAGCAATCAGCCCCAGCATTTT
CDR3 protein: CASSLTRGSNQPQHF

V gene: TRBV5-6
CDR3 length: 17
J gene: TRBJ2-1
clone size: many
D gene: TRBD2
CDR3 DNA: TGTGCCAGCAGCCCAATACTGGGACTAGCGGGAGTCTATGAGCAGTTCTTC
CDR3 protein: CASSPILGLAGVYEQFF

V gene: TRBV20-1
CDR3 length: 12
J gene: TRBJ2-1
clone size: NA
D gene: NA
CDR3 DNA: TGCAGTGCTTTCTCAATGGGGGTTGAGCAGTTCTTC
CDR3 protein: CSAFSMGVEQFF

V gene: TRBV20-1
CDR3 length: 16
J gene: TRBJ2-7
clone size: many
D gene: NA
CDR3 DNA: TGCAGTGCTAGAGAGAACACAGGGCCTTATACCTACGAGCAGTACTTC
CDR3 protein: CSARENTGPYTYEQYF

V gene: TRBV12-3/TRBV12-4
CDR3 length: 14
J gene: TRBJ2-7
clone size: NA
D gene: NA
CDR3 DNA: TGTGCCAGCAGTCCGGACTGGGCTCTCAACGAGCAGTACTTC
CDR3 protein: CASSPDWALNEQYF

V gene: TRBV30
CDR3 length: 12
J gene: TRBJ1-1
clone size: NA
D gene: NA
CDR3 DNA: TGTGCCTGGAGTGTAGAAAAGTTTGAAGCTTTCTTT
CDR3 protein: CAWSVEKFEAFF

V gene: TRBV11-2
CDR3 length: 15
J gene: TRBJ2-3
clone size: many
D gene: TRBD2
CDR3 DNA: TGTGCCAGCAGTAGACTAGCGGGAGTGGGAACGACGCAGTATTTT
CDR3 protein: CASSRLAGVGTTQYF

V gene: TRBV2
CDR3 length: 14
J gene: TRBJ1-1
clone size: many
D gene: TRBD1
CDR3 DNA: TGTGCCAGCAGTCTCGACAGGGCGAACACTGAAGCTTTCTTT
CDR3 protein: CASSLDRANTEAFF

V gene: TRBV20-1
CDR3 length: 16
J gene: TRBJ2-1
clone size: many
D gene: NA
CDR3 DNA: TGCAGTGCTAGTAGTTCCCCCCTTGACTGGGGCAATGAGCAGTTCTTC
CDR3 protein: CSASSSPLDWGNEQFF

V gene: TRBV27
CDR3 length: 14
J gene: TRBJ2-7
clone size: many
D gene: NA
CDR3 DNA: TGTGCCAGCAGTTTACGGGCGAACTCCTACGAGCAGTACTTC
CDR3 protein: CASSLRANSYEQYF

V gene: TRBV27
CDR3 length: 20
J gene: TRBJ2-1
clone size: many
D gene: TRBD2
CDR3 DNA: TGTGCCAGCAGGGCCAAATTCGGCGGACTAGCGGGGGGGATCTACAATGAGCAGTTCTTC
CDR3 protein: CASRAKFGGLAGGIYNEQFF

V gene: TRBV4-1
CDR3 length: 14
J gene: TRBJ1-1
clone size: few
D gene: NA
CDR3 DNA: TGCGCCAGCAGCCATATCCAGACGGTGACTGAAGCTTTCTTT
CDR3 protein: CASSHIQTVTEAFF

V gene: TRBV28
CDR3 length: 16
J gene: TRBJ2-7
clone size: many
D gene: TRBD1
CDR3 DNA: TGTGCCAGCAGTTTAGGTGGCGAGGCAGGGGGCTACGAGCAGTACTTC
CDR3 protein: CASSLGGEAGGYEQYF

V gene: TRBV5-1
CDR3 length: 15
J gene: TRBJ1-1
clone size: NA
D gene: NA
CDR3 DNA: TGCGCCAGCAGCTTGGGGGGATCGGGGAACAGTGAAGCTTTCTTT
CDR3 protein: CASSLGGSGNSEAFF

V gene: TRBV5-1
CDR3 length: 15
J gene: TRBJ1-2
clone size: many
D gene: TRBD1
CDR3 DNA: TGCGCCAGCAGCTTGGGACAGGGGGCGGACTATGGCTACACCTTC
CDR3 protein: CASSLGQGADYGYTF

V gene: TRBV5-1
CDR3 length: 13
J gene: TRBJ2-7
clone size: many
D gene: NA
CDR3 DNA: TGCGCCAGCAGCGCGTCCGGGGGCAACGAGCAGTACTTC
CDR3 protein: CASSASGGNEQYF

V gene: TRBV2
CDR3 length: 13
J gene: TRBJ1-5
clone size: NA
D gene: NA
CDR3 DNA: TGTGCCAGCAGTGGAGGAGGCAATCAGCCCCAGCATTTT
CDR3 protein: CASSGGGNQPQHF

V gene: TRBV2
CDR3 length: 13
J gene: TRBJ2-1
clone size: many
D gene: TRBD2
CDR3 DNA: TGTGCCAGCAAGGGACTAGCGGAAAATGAGCAGTTCTTC
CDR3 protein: CASKGLAENEQFF

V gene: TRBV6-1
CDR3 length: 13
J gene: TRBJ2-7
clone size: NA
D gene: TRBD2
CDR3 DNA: TGTGCCAGCAGGCTAGCGGGAGCTGGGGAGCAGTACTTC
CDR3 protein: CASRLAGAGEQYF

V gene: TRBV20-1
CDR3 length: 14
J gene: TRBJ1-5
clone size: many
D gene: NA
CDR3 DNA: TGCAGTGCAAACCGAGCGGATAGCAATCAGCCCCAGCATTTT
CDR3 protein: CSANRADSNQPQHF

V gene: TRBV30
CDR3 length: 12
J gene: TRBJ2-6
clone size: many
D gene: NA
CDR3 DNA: TGTGCCTGGAGTGTGACCAGGGACGTCCTGACTTTC
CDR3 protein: CAWSVTRDVLTF

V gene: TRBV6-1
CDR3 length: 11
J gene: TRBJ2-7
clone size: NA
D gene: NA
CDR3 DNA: TGTGCCAGCAAAAACGGCTACGAGCAGTACTTC
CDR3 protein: CASKNGYEQYF

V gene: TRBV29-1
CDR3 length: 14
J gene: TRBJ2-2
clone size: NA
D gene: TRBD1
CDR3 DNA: TGCAGCGTTGATGGACAGGCTAACACCGGGGAGCTGTTTTTT
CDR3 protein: CSVDGQANTGELFF

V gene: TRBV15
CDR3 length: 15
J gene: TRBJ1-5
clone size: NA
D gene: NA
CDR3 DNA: TGTGCCACCAGCCCCGACGGGGGGGCACAGCAGTCCCAGCATTTT
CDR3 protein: CATSPDGGAQQSQHF

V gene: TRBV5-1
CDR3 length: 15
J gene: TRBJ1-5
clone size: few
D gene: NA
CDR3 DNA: TGCGCCAGCAGCTTGCGGGGGGGGGCCGGTCAGCCCCAGCATTTT
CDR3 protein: CASSLRGGAGQPQHF

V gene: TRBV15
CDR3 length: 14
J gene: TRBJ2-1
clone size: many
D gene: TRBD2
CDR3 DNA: TGTGCCACCAGCACGGGACTAGCGATCAATGAGCAGTTCTTC
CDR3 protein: CATSTGLAINEQFF

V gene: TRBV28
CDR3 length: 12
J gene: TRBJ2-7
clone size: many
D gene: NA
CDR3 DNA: TGTGCCAGCAGGGGGGCGGTCTACGAGCAGTACTTC
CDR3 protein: CASRGAVYEQYF